Below, 23 T cell receptor beta chains from the same sample are listed, as sequenced in a study of T cells in women clearing cervical HPV infection. The repertoire was sequenced with immunoSEQ multiplex PCR; TCRdb's copy has only in-frame clones and lacks some. The sample shows about 48,000 clones, and about 1.6% sits with its ten largest clones. The sample was blood buffy coat. These receptors were collected from a woman between 18 and 75 years old with a cervical HPV16 infection that either progressed to CIN3+ or cleared (not recorded which).

About this clone itself: The read ends 3 residues before the CDR3 terminus; that terminus is restored from the germline J gene. The chain has TRBV7-2 and TRBJ1-5; no definite D call. The CDR3 spans 15 residues. Trimming removed 5 bases at V and 6 bases at J, with 17 bases between. Looked up from germline, CDR1 is SGHTA and CDR2 is FQGNSA. Incomplete CDR3 DNA: TGTGCCAGCAGCCCCGTGGCCGGCGGTAGTCAGCCC. It is translated as CASSPVAGGSQP. The full-length CDR3 reads as CASSPVAGGSQPQHF.

A remark on this clone: The read halts 3 residues ahead of the CDR3 end, with the missing end drawn from the germline J gene. The V gene is TRBV6-2 or TRBV6-3, the J gene TRBJ1-1; 11 bases are shared with TRBD1. V trimming: 6 bases; J trimming: 4 bases; junction bases outside the gene matches: 7. The CDR3 spans 15 residues. The germline CDR1 and CDR2 sequences are MNHEY and SVGEGT. The CDR3 loop is CASRSDRGRGTEAFF. The sequenced part of the CDR3 DNA is TGTGCCAGCAGATCGGACAGGGGGCGCGGCACTGAA.

Concerning this clone itself: Read data end 3 residues before the CDR3 end; the end is taken from the germline J gene. The V and J genes are TRBV30 and TRBJ2-7; 7 bases are a match to TRBD1. This CDR3 has 11 residues. Germline V lookup: CDR1 GTSNPN, CDR2 SVGIG (reference sequence). After removal of 5 bases from V and 2 bases from J, the junction contained 0 bases not matched to a gene. The CDR3 sequence: CAWGTAYEQYF. The CDR3 DNA, read in part, is TGTGCCTGGGGGACAGCCTACGAG.

Concerning this clone: Read data end 3 residues before the CDR3 end; the end is taken from the germline J gene. The chain joins TRBV19 to TRBJ2-1; D not certain. The germline gives CDR1 LNHDA, CDR2 SQIVND (reference sequence). CDR3 length: 14 amino acids. Trimming removed 5 bases at V and 2 bases at J, with 10 bases between. The CDR3 loop reads CASSSRRAYNEQFF. CDR3 bases read: TGTGCCAGTAGTTCGCGACGGGCCTACAATGAG.

Points on this clone: With the read ending 3 residues before the CDR3 end, the germline J gene is used to fill in that end. J is TRBJ1-2 and V is TRBV20-1, with D perhaps matching TRBD1 (6 bases). Looked up from germline, CDR1 is DFQATT and CDR2 is SNEGSKA (reference sequence). The CDR3 covers 14 residues. Trimming shortened V by 5 bases and J by 7 bases, and 20 bases separated the two germline ends. The DNA read from the CDR3 is TGCAGTGCTGATACTACCCACAGGGACGTTGGC. It translates to CSADTTHRDVG. The whole CDR3 sequence is CSADTTHRDVGYTF.

Comments on this clone: The CDR3 extends 3 residues past the end of the read, so its final part is completed from the germline J gene. The rearrangement joins TRBV11-1 to TRBJ2-7, with a tentative D call TRBD1 (5 bases). Trimming took 5 bases from V and 4 from J, leaving 9 bases between them. CDR1 is SGHAT and CDR2 is FQDESV in the germline V gene (reference sequence). This CDR3 region has 12 residues. The sequenced part of the CDR3 DNA is TGTGCCAGCAGCCCGACAGATTACGAG. Protein sequence: CASSPTDYE. The whole CDR3 protein is CASSPTDYEQYF.

Details on this clone: The CDR3 end lies 3 residues beyond the end of the read and is filled in from the germline J gene. This chain uses TRBV20-1 with TRBJ2-7; D possibly corresponds to TRBD2 (6 bases). CDR3 length: 13 amino acids. The V end lost 6 bases, the J end lost 3 bases, and 15 bases lay between the germline ends. Germline V lookup: CDR1 DFQATT, CDR2 SNEGSKA (reference sequence). This CDR3 is CSACRDLDYEQYF. The CDR3 bases that were read are TGCAGTGCGTGCCGGGACTTAGACTACGAG.

As regards this clone: Read data end 3 residues before the CDR3 end; the end is taken from the germline J gene. The chain carries TRBV18 and TRBJ2-7; possibly TRBD2 for D (5 bases). V was pared by 6 bases and J by 0 bases, with 12 bases between. Germline values: CDR1 KGHSH, CDR2 LQKENI. CDR3 length: 14 amino acids. The CDR3 region is CASSRSGSSYEQYF. The covered CDR3 bases are TGTGCCAGCTCCCGTTCGGGGAGCTCCTACGAG.

About this clone: Coverage ceases 3 residues before the CDR3 finishes, and the germline J gene fills in the end. The chain carries TRBV29-1 and TRBJ2-3, with D perhaps matching TRBD1 (6 bases). CDR1 SQVTM and CDR2 ANQGSEA come from the germline V gene. Trimming left V 5 bases short and J 2 bases short, with 26 bases between. There are 18 residues in the CDR3. Partial CDR3 DNA: TGCAGCGTTAATCCCCTTCGTGACAGGTCTTTCCCCACAGATACG. It encodes CSVNPLRDRSFPTDT. The entire CDR3 protein is CSVNPLRDRSFPTDTQYF.

With respect to this clone: The sequence runs out 3 residues before the end of the CDR3; the remainder is reconstructed from the germline J gene. Other DNA sequences in the sample encode the same CDR3. This sequence joins TRBV20-1 and TRBJ1-6; a possible D gene is TRBD1 (5 bases). Deletions cut 3 bases from V and 6 bases from J, with 9 bases between. This CDR3 spans 13 amino acids. CDR1 and CDR2 (germline): DFQATT, SNEGSKA (reference sequence). CDR3 amino acids: CSARGQVNSPLHF. Incomplete CDR3 DNA: TGCAGTGCTAGGGGGCAGGTTAATTCACCC.

For this clone: The read stops 3 residues short of the end of the CDR3; the missing end is completed from the germline J gene. V is TRBV14 and J is TRBJ2-1, with 7 bases aligning to TRBD2. This CDR3 is 16 amino acids long. Germline V gene lookup returns CDR1 SGHDN and CDR2 FVKESK. The ends lost 1 base at V and 4 bases at J; junction bases unmatched: 7. CDR3 sequence: CASSQAPSGKYNEQFF. CDR3 DNA (partial): TGTGCCAGCAGCCAAGCCCCTAGCGGAAAATACAATGAG.

As concerns this clone: The read terminates 3 residues ahead of where the CDR3 ends, so the germline J gene completes it. The chain carries TRBV20-1 and TRBJ2-1, with D possibly matching TRBD2 (7 bases). The length of the CDR3 is 16 residues. Trimming shortened V by 1 base and J by 1 base, and 14 bases separated the two germline ends. CDR1 and CDR2 from the germline V gene are DFQATT and SNEGSKA (reference sequence). The CDR3 bases that were read are TGCAGTGCTAGAGTTCTGGCGGGGGCTTCCTACAATGAG. This codes for CSARVLAGASYNE. The full CDR3 reads CSARVLAGASYNEQFF.

A remark on this clone: The observed sequence ends 3 residues before the CDR3 terminus, with the missing tail filled in from the germline J gene. The chain uses TRBV7-3 and TRBJ2-3, with D perhaps matching TRBD2 (6 bases). Germline CDR1 reads SGHTA; CDR2 reads FQGTGA. This CDR3 contains 15 residues. V shed 2 bases and J shed 2 bases, with 11 bases lying between them. The sequenced CDR3 bases are TGTGCCAGCAGCTTACGGGGGATCTACACAGATACG. Protein: CASSLRGIYTDT. The complete CDR3 reads CASSLRGIYTDTQYF.

Points on this clone: Read coverage stops 3 residues before the CDR3 terminus; the germline J gene supplies the remainder. This chain joins TRBV5-1 and TRBJ2-5, with 7 bases that match TRBD1. CDR1 and CDR2 (germline): SGHRS, YFSETQ. The J segment lost 5 bases and the V segment lost 4 bases, leaving 5 bases of the junction unmatched. This CDR3 is 13 amino acids long. CDR3 DNA, as far as it was read: TGCGCCAGCAGCGGAAACAGGGGTGAGACC. It translates to CASSGNRGET. The whole CDR3 is CASSGNRGETQYF.

In regard to this clone: The sequenced fragment ends 3 residues before the CDR3 boundary, so the rest is inferred from the germline J gene. The chain recombines TRBV7-2 with TRBJ2-3, with a weak D call TRBD2 (7 bases). Trimming took 5 bases from V and 6 from J, leaving 18 bases between them. The CDR3 contains 15 residues. Looked up from germline, CDR1 is SGHTA and CDR2 is FQGNSA. The chain's CDR3 is CASSRGGIPQDTQYF. CDR3 bases read: TGTGCCAGCAGCAGGGGGGGAATCCCACAGGATACG.

Worth noting for this clone: The CDR3 goes on 3 residues after the read ends, and that part is filled in from the germline J gene. The V gene is TRBV11-1, the J gene TRBJ1-2; 12 bases are shared with TRBD1. CDR1 and CDR2 (germline): SGHAT, FQDESV (reference sequence). The CDR3 runs to 15 residues. V shed 5 bases, J shed 4 bases, and the junction held 5 bases outside the gene matches. The CDR3 is CASSAGQGASYGYTF. The covered CDR3 bases are TGTGCCAGCAGCGCGGGACAGGGGGCCAGCTATGGC.

About this clone itself: Read coverage stops 3 residues before the CDR3 terminus; the germline J gene supplies the remainder. J is TRBJ2-3 and V is TRBV6-7; possible D gene TRBD2, 6 bases. TRBV6-7 is an open reading frame whose function is uncertain. Trimming took 4 bases from V and 0 from J, leaving 11 bases between them. The CDR3 sequence is 15 residues long. CDR3 loop: CASSSRGLSTDTQYF. CDR3 DNA (partial): TGTGCCAGCAGTTCCCGGGGACTCAGCACAGATACG.

As to this clone: The CDR3 end falls 3 residues outside the read, so it is completed with the germline J gene. The chain recombines TRBV2 with TRBJ1-4, with D perhaps matching TRBD1 (6 bases). The CDR3 extends over 17 amino acids. V gave up 2 bases and J gave up 0 bases, with 13 bases separating them. Germline CDR1 reads SNHLY; CDR2 reads FYNNEI. CDR3 DNA (partial): TGTGCCAGCAGTGAATCATGGAGACAGGCAACTAATGAAAAA. Translation: CASSESWRQATNEK. The entire CDR3 is CASSESWRQATNEKLFF.

As to this clone: The read ends 3 residues before the CDR3 terminus; that terminus is restored from the germline J gene. The chain recombines TRBV15 with TRBJ2-3; a possible D gene is TRBD1 (7 bases). V lost 5 bases, J lost 1 base, and 10 bases lay in between. Per germline, CDR1 LNHNV and CDR2 YYDKDF (reference sequence). The CDR3 length is 14 residues. The CDR3 is CATSFRGGTDTQYF. The CDR3 bases that were read are TGTGCCACCAGCTTCAGGGGGGGCACAGATACG.

Remarks on this clone: Coverage ceases 3 residues before the CDR3 finishes, and the germline J gene fills in the end. The chain uses TRBV29-1 and TRBJ2-7; possible D gene TRBD1, 6 bases. The CDR3 spans 13 residues. The germline gives CDR1 SQVTM, CDR2 ANQGSEA. Trimming shortened V by 4 bases and J by 2 bases, and 12 bases separated the two germline ends. CDR3 sequence reads: CSVAPRGTYEQYF. The CDR3 DNA, read in part, is TGCAGCGTTGCGCCCAGGGGTACCTACGAG.

About this clone: The CDR3 end is not reached by the read, which stops 3 residues before it; the germline J gene fills it in. V usage is TRBV6-2 or TRBV6-3 and J usage is TRBJ2-7, with TRBD1 matching over 7 bases. CDR1 and CDR2 from the germline V gene are MNHEY and SVGEGT. The CDR3 extends over 13 amino acids. J gave up 2 bases and V 4 bases, and 2 bases lay outside the gene matches. The DNA read from the CDR3 is TGTGCCAGCAGTTTGACAGGGACCTACGAG. As protein: CASSLTGTYE. The whole CDR3 region reads CASSLTGTYEQYF.

Points on this clone: The read stops 3 residues short of the end of the CDR3; the missing end is completed from the germline J gene. The chain couples TRBV7-9 to TRBJ2-1; TRBD2 might be the D (6 bases). V was shortened by 0 bases and J by 9 bases, with 12 bases between the two germline ends. CDR3 length: 14 residues. Per the germline V gene, CDR1 is SEHNR and CDR2 is FQNEAQ (reference sequence). CDR3 sequence: CASSLANGGPEQFF. The CDR3 bases that were read are TGTGCCAGCAGCTTAGCTAACGGGGGACCTGAG.

The chain's CDR3 is CASTGQGMNTEAFF. The sequenced part of the CDR3 DNA is TGCGCCAGTACCGGACAGGGAATGAACACTGAA. V gene TRBV5-1 combines with J gene TRBJ1-1, with 8 bases aligning to TRBD1. The read gets to within 3 residues of the CDR3 end, and the germline J gene fills in the rest. The CDR3 sequence is 14 residues long. The V gene's germline CDR1 is SGHRS and CDR2 YFSETQ. V lost 8 bases, J lost 0 bases, and 6 bases stayed unmatched.